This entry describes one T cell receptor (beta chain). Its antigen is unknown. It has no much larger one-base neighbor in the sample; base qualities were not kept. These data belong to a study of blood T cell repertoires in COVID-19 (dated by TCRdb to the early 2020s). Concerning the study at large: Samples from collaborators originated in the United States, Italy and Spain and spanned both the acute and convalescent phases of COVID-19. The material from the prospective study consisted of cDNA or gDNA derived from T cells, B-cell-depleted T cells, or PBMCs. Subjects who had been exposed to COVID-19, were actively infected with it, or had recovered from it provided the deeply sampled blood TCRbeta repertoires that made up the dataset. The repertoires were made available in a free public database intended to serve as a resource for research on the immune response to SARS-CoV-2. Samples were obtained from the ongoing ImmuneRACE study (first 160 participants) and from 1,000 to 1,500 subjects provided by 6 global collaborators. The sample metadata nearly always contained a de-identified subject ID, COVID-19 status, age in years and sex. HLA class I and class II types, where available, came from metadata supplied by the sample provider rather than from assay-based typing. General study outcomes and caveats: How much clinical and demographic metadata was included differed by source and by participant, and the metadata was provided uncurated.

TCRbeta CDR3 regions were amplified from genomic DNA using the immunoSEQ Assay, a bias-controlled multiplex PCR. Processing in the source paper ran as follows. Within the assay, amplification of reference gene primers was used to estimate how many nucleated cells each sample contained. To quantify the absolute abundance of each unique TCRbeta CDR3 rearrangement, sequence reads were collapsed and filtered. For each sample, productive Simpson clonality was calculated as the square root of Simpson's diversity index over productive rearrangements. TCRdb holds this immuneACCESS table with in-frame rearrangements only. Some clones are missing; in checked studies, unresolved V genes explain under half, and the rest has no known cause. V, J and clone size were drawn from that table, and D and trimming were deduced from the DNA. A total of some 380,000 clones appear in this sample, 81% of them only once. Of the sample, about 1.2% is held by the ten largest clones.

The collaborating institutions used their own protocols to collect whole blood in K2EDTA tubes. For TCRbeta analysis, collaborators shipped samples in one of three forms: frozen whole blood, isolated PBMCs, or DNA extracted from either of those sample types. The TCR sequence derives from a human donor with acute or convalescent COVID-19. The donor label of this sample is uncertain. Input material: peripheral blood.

The DNA is as follows: TGTGCCAGTAGTATCTCCTGGACTAGAGGTGAGCAGTTCTTC. Translated, this gives CASSISWTRGEQFF. The chain is made from TRBV19 and TRBJ2-1, and 7 junctional nucleotides match TRBD2. The germline V gene (reference sequence) provides CDR1 LNHDA and CDR2 SQIVND. Trimming leaves V shorter by 3 bases and J shorter by 9 bases, with the junction holding 8 bases beyond the gene matches. From cysteine to phenylalanine, the CDR3 is 14 amino acids long. Just the 42-base CDR3 DNA is kept, in frame starting at base 1. Full variable domain (CDR3 extended with the reference TRBV19 and TRBJ2-1 proteins): DGGITQSPKYLFRKEGQNVTLSCEQNLNHDAMYWYRQDPGQGLRLIYYSQIVNDFQKGDIAEGYSVSREKKESFPLTVTSAQKNPTAFYLCASSISWTRGEQFFGPGTRLTVL.